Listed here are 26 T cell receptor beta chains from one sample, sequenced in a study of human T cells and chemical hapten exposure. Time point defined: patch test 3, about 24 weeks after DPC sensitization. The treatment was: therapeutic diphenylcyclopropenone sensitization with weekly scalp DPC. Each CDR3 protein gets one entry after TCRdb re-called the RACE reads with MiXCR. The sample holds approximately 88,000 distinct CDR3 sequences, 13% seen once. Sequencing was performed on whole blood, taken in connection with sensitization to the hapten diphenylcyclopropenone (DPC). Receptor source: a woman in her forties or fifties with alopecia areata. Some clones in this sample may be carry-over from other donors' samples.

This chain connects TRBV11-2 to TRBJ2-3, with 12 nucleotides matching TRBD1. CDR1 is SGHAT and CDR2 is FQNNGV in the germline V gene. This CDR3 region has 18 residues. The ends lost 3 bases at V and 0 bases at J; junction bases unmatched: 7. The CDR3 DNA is TGTGCCAGCAGCTTCCGGGGACAGGGGGCTCTGAGCACAGATACGCAGTATTTT. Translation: CASSFRGQGALSTDTQYF.

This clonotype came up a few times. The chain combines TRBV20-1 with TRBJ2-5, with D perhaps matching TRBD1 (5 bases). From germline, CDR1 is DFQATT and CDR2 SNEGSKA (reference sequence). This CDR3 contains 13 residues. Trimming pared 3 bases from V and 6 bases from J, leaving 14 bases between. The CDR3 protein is CSASRTFTKTQYF. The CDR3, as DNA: TGCAGTGCTAGCCGGACATTTACGAAGACCCAGTACTTC.

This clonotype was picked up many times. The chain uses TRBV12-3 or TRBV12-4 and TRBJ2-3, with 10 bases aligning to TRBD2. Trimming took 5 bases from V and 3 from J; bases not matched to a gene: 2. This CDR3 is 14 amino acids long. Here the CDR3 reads CASSPSGSTDTQYF. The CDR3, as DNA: TGTGCCAGCAGTCCTAGCGGGAGTACAGATACGCAGTATTTT.

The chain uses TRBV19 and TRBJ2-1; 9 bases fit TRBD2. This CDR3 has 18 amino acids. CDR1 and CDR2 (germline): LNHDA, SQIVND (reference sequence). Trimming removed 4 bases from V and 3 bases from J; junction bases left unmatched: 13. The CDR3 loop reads CASSTPEAGGLNYNEQFF. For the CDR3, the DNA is TGTGCCAGTAGTACTCCTGAAGCGGGAGGCCTCAACTACAATGAGCAGTTCTTC. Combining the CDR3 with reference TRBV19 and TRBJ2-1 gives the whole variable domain DGGITQSPKYLFRKEGQNVTLSCEQNLNHDAMYWYRQDPGQGLRLIYYSQIVNDFQKGDIAEGYSVSREKKESFPLTVTSAQKNPTAFYLCASSTPEAGGLNYNEQFFGPGTRLTVL.

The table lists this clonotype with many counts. The CDR3 DNA is TGCGCCAGCAGTGAGGGACTAGCCACCGGGGAGCTGTTTTTT. It is translated as CASSEGLATGELFF. J is TRBJ2-2 and V is TRBV10-2; 8 bases are shared with TRBD2. V was pared by 2 bases and J by 4 bases, with 0 bases of the junction left unmatched. Germline CDR1 and CDR2: WSHSY and SAAADI. The CDR3 runs to 14 residues.

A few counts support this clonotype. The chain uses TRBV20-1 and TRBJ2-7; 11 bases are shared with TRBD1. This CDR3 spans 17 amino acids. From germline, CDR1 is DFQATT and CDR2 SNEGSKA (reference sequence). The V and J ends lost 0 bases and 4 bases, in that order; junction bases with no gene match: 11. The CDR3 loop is CSARDPLDRGRGYEQYF. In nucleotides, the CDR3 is TGCAGTGCTAGAGACCCTCTGGACAGGGGGCGAGGATACGAGCAGTACTTC.

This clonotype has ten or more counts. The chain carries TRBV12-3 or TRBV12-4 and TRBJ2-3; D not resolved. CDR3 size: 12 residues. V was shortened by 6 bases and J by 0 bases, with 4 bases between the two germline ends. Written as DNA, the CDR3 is TGTGCCAGCAGCTTCAGCACAGATACGCAGTATTTT. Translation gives CASSFSTDTQYF.

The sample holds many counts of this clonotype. CDR3 sequence (DNA): TGCAGTGCTTCGCCCGGGACAGGGGGACGGTCCTATGGCTACACCTTC. It translates to CSASPGTGGRSYGYTF. The chain recombines TRBV20-1 with TRBJ1-2, with TRBD1 matching 11 bases. The CDR3 covers 16 residues. Losses at the gene ends were 5 bases for V and 4 bases for J; bases not matched to a gene: 12. Germline CDR1 DFQATT, CDR2 SNEGSKA (reference sequence).

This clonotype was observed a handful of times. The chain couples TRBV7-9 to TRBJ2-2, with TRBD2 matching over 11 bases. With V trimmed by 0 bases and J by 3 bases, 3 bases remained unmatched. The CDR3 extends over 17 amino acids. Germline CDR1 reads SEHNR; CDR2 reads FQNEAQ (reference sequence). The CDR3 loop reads CASSLARLAGHTGELFF. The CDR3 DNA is TGTGCCAGCAGCTTAGCGAGACTAGCGGGACACACCGGGGAGCTGTTTTTT.

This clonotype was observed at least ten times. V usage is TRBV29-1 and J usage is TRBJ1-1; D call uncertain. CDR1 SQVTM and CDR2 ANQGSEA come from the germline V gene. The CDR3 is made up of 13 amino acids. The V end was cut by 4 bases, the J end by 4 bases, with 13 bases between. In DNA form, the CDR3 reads TGCAGCGTTGTAATCTTCGGGAGCACTGAAGCTTTCTTT. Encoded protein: CSVVIFGSTEAFF.

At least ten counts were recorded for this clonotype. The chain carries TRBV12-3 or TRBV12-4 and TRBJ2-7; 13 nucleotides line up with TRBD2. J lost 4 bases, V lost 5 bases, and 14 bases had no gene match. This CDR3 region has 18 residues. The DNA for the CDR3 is TGTGCCAGCAGTCCCGGGACTAGCGGGGACGGGATTCGTTACGAGCAGTACTTC. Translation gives CASSPGTSGDGIRYEQYF.

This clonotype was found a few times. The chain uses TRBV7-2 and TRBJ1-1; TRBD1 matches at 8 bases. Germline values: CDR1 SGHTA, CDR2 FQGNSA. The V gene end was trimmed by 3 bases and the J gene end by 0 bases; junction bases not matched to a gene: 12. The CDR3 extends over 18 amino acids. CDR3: CASSFFPPDRGMNTEAFF. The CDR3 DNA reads TGTGCCAGCAGCTTCTTCCCCCCCGACAGGGGCATGAACACTGAAGCTTTCTTT.

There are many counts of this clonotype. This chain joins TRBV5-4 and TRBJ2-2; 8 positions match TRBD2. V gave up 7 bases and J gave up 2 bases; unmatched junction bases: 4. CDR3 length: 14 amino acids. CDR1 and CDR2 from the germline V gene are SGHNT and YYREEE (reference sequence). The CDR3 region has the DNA TGTGCCAGCCGCGGGGGGCCCAACACCGGGGAGCTGTTTTTT. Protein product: CASRGGPNTGELFF.

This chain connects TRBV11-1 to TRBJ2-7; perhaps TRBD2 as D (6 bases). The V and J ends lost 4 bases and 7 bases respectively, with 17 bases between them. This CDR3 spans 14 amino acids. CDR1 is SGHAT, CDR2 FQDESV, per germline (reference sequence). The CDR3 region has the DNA TGTGCCAGCAGCTATTGGGACCAGGCGGGGGAGCAGTACTTC. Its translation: CASSYWDQAGEQYF.

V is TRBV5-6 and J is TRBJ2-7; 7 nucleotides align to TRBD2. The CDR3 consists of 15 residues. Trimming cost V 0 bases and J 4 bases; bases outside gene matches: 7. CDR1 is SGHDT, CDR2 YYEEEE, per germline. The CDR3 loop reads CASSLAAGVMYEQYF. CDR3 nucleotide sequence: TGTGCCAGCAGCTTGGCGGCGGGAGTGATGTACGAGCAGTACTTC.

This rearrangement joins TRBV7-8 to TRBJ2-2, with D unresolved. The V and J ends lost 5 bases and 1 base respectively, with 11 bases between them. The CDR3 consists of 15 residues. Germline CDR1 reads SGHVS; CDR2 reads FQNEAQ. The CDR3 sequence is CASSIRGRNTGELFF. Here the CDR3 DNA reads TGTGCCAGCAGCATACGAGGCCGGAACACCGGGGAGCTGTTTTTT.

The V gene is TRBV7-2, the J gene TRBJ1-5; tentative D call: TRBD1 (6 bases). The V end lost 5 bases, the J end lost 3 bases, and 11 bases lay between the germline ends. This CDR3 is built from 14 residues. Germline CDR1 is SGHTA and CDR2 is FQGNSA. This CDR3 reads CASSLGQNNQPQHF. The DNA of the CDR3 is TGTGCCAGCAGCCTAGGACAGAACAATCAGCCCCAGCATTTT.

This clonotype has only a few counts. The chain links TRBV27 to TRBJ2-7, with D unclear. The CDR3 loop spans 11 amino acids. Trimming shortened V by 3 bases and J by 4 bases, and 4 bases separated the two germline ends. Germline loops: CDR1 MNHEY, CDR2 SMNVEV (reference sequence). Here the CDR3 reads CASSFGYEQYF. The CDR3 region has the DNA TGTGCCAGCAGTTTCGGGTACGAGCAGTACTTC.

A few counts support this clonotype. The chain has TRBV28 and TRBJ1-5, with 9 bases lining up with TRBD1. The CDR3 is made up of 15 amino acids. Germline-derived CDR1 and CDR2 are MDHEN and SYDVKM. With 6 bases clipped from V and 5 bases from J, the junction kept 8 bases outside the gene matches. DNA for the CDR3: TGTGCCAGCAGGCCCTCGGGACAGGGATATCAGCCCCAGCATTTT. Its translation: CASRPSGQGYQPQHF.

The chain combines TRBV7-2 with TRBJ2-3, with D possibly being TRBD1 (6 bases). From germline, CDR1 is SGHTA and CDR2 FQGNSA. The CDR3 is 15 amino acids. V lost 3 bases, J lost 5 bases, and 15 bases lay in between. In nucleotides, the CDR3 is TGTGCCAGCAGCTTGATGGCAGGGGAAATAGATACGCAGTATTTT. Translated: CASSLMAGEIDTQYF.

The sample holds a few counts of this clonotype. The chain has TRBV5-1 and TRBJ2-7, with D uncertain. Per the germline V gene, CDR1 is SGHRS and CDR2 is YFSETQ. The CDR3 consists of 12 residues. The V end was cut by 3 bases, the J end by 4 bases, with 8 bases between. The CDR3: CASSSEIYEQYF. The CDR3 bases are TGCGCCAGCAGCTCTGAGATTTACGAGCAGTACTTC. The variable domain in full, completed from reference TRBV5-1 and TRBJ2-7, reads KAGVTQTPRYLIKTRGQQVTLSCSPISGHRSVSWYQQTPGQGLQFLFEYFSETQRNKGNFPGRFSGRQFSNSRSEMNVSTLELGDSALYLCASSSEIYEQYFGPGTRLTVT.

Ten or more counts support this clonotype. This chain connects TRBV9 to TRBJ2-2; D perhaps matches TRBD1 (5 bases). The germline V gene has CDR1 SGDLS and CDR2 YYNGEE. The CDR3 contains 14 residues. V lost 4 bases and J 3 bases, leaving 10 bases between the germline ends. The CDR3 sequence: CASSFLQDTGELFF. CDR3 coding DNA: TGTGCCAGCAGCTTCTTACAGGACACCGGGGAGCTGTTTTTT.

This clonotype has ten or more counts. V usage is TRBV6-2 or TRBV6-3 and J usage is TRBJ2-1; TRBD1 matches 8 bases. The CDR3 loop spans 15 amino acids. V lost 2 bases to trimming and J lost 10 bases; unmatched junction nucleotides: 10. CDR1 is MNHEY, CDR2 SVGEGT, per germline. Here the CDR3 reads CASSYHGQGFREQFF. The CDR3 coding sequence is TGTGCCAGCAGTTACCATGGACAGGGTTTCAGGGAGCAGTTCTTC.

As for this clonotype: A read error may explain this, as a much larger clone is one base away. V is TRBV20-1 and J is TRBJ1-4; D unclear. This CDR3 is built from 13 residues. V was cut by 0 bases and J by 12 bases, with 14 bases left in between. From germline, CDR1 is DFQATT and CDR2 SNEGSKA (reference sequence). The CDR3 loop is CSARDPWREELFF. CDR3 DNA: TGCAGTGCTAGAGATCCGTGGCGGGAGGAACTGTTTTTT.

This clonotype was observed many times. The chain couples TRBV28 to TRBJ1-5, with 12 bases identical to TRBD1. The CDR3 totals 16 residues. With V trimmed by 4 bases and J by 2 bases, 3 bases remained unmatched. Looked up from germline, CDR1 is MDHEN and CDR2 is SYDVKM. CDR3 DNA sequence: TGTGCCAGCAGTTCGGGGACAGGGGGCCGCAATCAGCCCCAGCATTTT. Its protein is CASSSGTGGRNQPQHF. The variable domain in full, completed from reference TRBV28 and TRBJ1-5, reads DVKVTQSSRYLVKRTGEKVFLECVQDMDHENMFWYRQDPGLGLRLIYFSYDVKMKEKGDIPEGYSVSREKKERFSLILESASTNQTSMYLCASSSGTGGRNQPQHFGDGTRLSIL.

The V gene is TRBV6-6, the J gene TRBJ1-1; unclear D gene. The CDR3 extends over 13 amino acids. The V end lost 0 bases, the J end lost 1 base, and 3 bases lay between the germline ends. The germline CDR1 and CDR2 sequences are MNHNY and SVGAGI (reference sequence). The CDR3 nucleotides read TGTGCCAGCAGTTACTCAGCGAACACTGAAGCTTTCTTT. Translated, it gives CASSYSANTEAFF.